This is a list of T cell receptor beta chains from one sample in a study of CD8+CD57+ T cells in acquired aplastic anemia. MiXCR was run by TCRdb on the reads, yielding one entry per CDR3 protein. The sample holds about 130,000 distinct CDR3 sequences; 41% are singletons and the top ten take around 8.4%. Material for sequencing was sorted CD4+, CD8+, or CD8+CD57+ T cells (not recorded which) from PBMCs. The receptors originated from a human donor in good health, serving as a control. CDR3s include the opening cysteine and the closing phenylalanine or tryptophan. A D gene is named only where the DNA matches it firmly. Size values are once, few and many counts, or a class for expanded clones, and some rows have none.

size: -
J: TRBJ2-6
V: TRBV2
D: -
DNA: TGTGCCAGCAGTGAAGGTTCCACCGGGGCCAACGTCCTGACTTTC
CDR3: CASSEGSTGANVLTF

size: once
J: TRBJ1-4
V: TRBV2
D: -
DNA: TGTGCCAGCAGACTCGGCAGAAATGAAAAACTGTTTTTT
CDR3: CASRLGRNEKLFF

size: many
J: TRBJ1-5
V: TRBV19
D: -
DNA: TGTGCCAGTAGTATTGGGACGGGGGCGAGCAATCAGCCCCAGCATTTT
CDR3: CASSIGTGASNQPQHF

size: -
J: TRBJ2-7
V: TRBV20-1
D: -
DNA: TGCAGTGCCAAAACCGGGACAAGCTACGAGCAGTACTTC
CDR3: CSAKTGTSYEQYF

size: many
J: TRBJ1-6
V: TRBV19
D: -
DNA: TGTGCCAGTACCGATCTATTTGGTTCACCCCTCCACTTT
CDR3: CASTDLFGSPLHF

size: -
J: TRBJ1-1
V: TRBV7-9
D: -
DNA: TGTGCCAGCAGCTTAGAATCTTACACTGAAGCTTTCTTT
CDR3: CASSLESYTEAFF

size: -
J: TRBJ2-2
V: TRBV12-3/TRBV12-4
D: -
DNA: TGTGCCGGCGGAAGAGGCACCGGGGAGCTGGTTTTT
CDR3: CAGGRGTGELVF

size: -
J: TRBJ2-2
V: TRBV19
D: TRBD1
DNA: TGTGCCAGTAGTGCACGGACAGGGGGCACCGGGGAGCTGTTTTTT
CDR3: CASSARTGGTGELFF

size: -
J: TRBJ2-7
V: TRBV19
D: -
DNA: TGTGCCAGTAGTGGGAACAGGATTAGCTATGAGCAGTACTTC
CDR3: CASSGNRISYEQYF

size: -
J: TRBJ1-2
V: TRBV29-1
D: -
DNA: TGCAGCGTTGAGGAACAGGGAGCTACTGGCTACACCTTC
CDR3: CSVEEQGATGYTF

size: -
J: TRBJ2-1
V: TRBV29-1
D: -
DNA: TGCAGCGTCTACCCGGGGTCCTACAATGAGCAGTTCTTC
CDR3: CSVYPGSYNEQFF

size: -
J: TRBJ1-4
V: TRBV10-3
D: -
DNA: TGTGCCATCAGTGAGGGGTGGAATGAAAAACGGTTTTTT
CDR3: CAISEGWNEKRFF

size: -
J: TRBJ2-5
V: TRBV7-8
D: TRBD1
DNA: TGTGCCAGCAGCCCCCGGGACAGGGGGATGGAGACCCAGTACTTC
CDR3: CASSPRDRGMETQYF

size: -
J: TRBJ2-7
V: TRBV5-4
D: TRBD2
DNA: TGTGCCAGCAGCTTGACCGGGGGGAACTACGAGCAGTACTTC
CDR3: CASSLTGGNYEQYF

size: many
J: TRBJ1-6
V: TRBV20-1
D: -
DNA: TGCAGTGCTAGAGATGGGACAAGGGATTCACCCCTCCACTTT
CDR3: CSARDGTRDSPLHF

size: -
J: TRBJ1-2
V: TRBV19
D: -
DNA: TGTGCCAGTAGTATAAGTAGGGGCGGATACACCTTC
CDR3: CASSISRGGYTF

size: many
J: TRBJ2-3
V: TRBV20-1
D: -
DNA: TGCAGCTTGGGGGGTATCCTCACAGATACGCAGTATTTT
CDR3: CSLGGILTDTQYF

size: few
J: TRBJ1-2
V: TRBV29-1
D: TRBD1
DNA: TGCAGCGTTGAGGGACAGGGCAGCGGCTACACCTTC
CDR3: CSVEGQGSGYTF

size: -
J: TRBJ2-1
V: TRBV7-2
D: -
DNA: TGTGCCAGCAGCTTAGCCTACAATGAGCAGTTCTTC
CDR3: CASSLAYNEQFF

size: -
J: TRBJ2-3
V: TRBV20-1
D: TRBD2
DNA: TGCAGTGCCGGGTCCGTCAGCGGGAGGGGTACAGATACGCAGTATTTT
CDR3: CSAGSVSGRGTDTQYF

size: many
J: TRBJ2-1
V: TRBV12-3/TRBV12-4
D: TRBD2
DNA: TGTGCCAGCAGATCTACGGGACTAGCGGGAGGGTTATATGAGCAGTTCTTC
CDR3: CASRSTGLAGGLYEQFF

size: many
J: TRBJ1-2
V: TRBV12-3/TRBV12-4
D: -
DNA: TGTGCCACCGCGAGCGCTAACTATGGCTACACCTTC
CDR3: CATASANYGYTF

size: many
J: TRBJ1-2
V: TRBV6-1
D: -
DNA: TGTGCCAGCAACCACGGTGGGACCGACGTTAACTATGGCTACACCTTC
CDR3: CASNHGGTDVNYGYTF

size: -
J: TRBJ1-5
V: TRBV25-1
D: -
DNA: TGTGCCAGCAGCGCGACAGCTGGTAGCAATCAGCCCCAGCATTTT
CDR3: CASSATAGSNQPQHF

size: many
J: TRBJ1-2
V: TRBV2
D: -
DNA: TGTGCCAGCAATAGACAGTCTGCTAACTATGGCTACACCTTC
CDR3: CASNRQSANYGYTF

size: -
J: TRBJ1-5
V: TRBV2
D: -
DNA: TGTGCCAGCAGCGCCATCCAGGGGCAGCCCCAGCATTTT
CDR3: CASSAIQGQPQHF

size: many
J: TRBJ2-7
V: TRBV12-3/TRBV12-4
D: -
DNA: TGTGCCAGCAGTCCGCGAGAGGGGGTGGGGGAGCAGTACTTC
CDR3: CASSPREGVGEQYF

size: many
J: TRBJ1-6
V: TRBV11-3
D: TRBD1
DNA: TGTGCCAGCACCCGGAGACAGGGGGCCAATTCACCCCTCCACTTT
CDR3: CASTRRQGANSPLHF

size: many
J: TRBJ2-3
V: TRBV20-1
D: -
DNA: TGCAGTGCTAGAGCGGGGATGGTGGGTACGCAGTATTTT
CDR3: CSARAGMVGTQYF

size: -
J: TRBJ1-2
V: TRBV7-1
D: TRBD1
DNA: TGTGCCAGCAGCTCAATACATAGGAAGGAACAGGGGTCTCACTATGGCTACACCTTC
CDR3: CASSSIHRKEQGSHYGYTF

size: few
J: TRBJ1-1
V: TRBV7-9
D: -
DNA: TGTGCCAGCAGCTTAGCGTTCAACCCGAACACTGAAGCTTTCTTT
CDR3: CASSLAFNPNTEAFF

size: -
J: TRBJ1-2
V: TRBV20-1
D: -
DNA: TGCAGTGCGTTCCAGGGGTATGGCTACACCTTC
CDR3: CSAFQGYGYTF

size: many
J: TRBJ2-1
V: TRBV2
D: -
DNA: TGTGCCAGCAGCCTTAACAATGAGCAGTTCTTC
CDR3: CASSLNNEQFF

size: -
J: TRBJ2-7
V: TRBV10-3
D: -
DNA: TGTGCCATCAGTGGTGGTAGAGGGGTCGAGCAGTACTTC
CDR3: CAISGGRGVEQYF

size: many
J: TRBJ2-1
V: TRBV10-1
D: -
DNA: TGCGCCAGCAGCACCCAGCTGGGGGATGAGCAGTTCTTC
CDR3: CASSTQLGDEQFF

size: many
J: TRBJ2-7
V: TRBV5-1
D: TRBD1
DNA: TGCGCCAGCAGCCCCGACAGGGGGACCTACGAGCAGTACTTC
CDR3: CASSPDRGTYEQYF

size: many
J: TRBJ2-1
V: TRBV20-1
D: -
DNA: TGCAGTGCTAGTTCCCGGGGAGCGAACTCCTACAATGAGCAGTTCTTC
CDR3: CSASSRGANSYNEQFF

size: few
J: TRBJ2-1
V: TRBV5-1
D: TRBD2
DNA: TGCGCCTGCAGCTTGGCACTAGCGGGAGGGCGGTTATTGTTCTTC
CDR3: CACSLALAGGRLLFF

size: -
J: TRBJ1-1
V: TRBV19
D: -
DNA: TGTGCCAGCGGACAACCGAACACTGAAGCTTTCTTT
CDR3: CASGQPNTEAFF

size: few
J: TRBJ1-5
V: TRBV2
D: -
DNA: TGTGCCAGCAGCCGGGGGACTAGCAATCAGCCCCAGCATTTT
CDR3: CASSRGTSNQPQHF

size: -
J: TRBJ2-3
V: TRBV20-1
D: -
DNA: TGCAGTGCTCGCACAGATACGCAGTATTTT
CDR3: CSARTDTQYF

size: -
J: TRBJ2-7
V: TRBV15
D: TRBD1
DNA: TGTGCCAGCAGTGAATTGGGACAGGGTTCCTACGAGCAGTACTTC
CDR3: CASSELGQGSYEQYF

size: many
J: TRBJ1-3
V: TRBV20-1
D: -
DNA: TGCAGTGCTAGAGATCGTCTAAGAGCTGGAAACACCATATATTTT
CDR3: CSARDRLRAGNTIYF

size: -
J: TRBJ2-7
V: TRBV6-2/TRBV6-3
D: -
DNA: TGTGCCAGCAGTTACTCGGCGTCCGAGCGGGTCTACGAGCAGTACTTC
CDR3: CASSYSASERVYEQYF

size: many
J: TRBJ1-6
V: TRBV5-1
D: -
DNA: TGCGCCAGCAGCTTGGGGGCCGGGTCCCCCGGGTCACCCCTCCACTTT
CDR3: CASSLGAGSPGSPLHF

size: -
J: TRBJ2-1
V: TRBV7-3
D: -
DNA: TGTGCCAGCAGCTTAAGTGCACAACGAATCAATGAGCAGTTCTTC
CDR3: CASSLSAQRINEQFF

size: many
J: TRBJ2-6
V: TRBV5-4
D: -
DNA: TGTGCCAGCAGCTCCTTGACGGGCAGGGGGGCCAACGTCCTGACTTTC
CDR3: CASSSLTGRGANVLTF

size: many
J: TRBJ1-5
V: TRBV6-5
D: -
DNA: TGTGCCAGCAGTTACTCGAGTGCCAGGTTGAATCAGCCCCAGCATTTT
CDR3: CASSYSSARLNQPQHF

size: many
J: TRBJ2-7
V: TRBV20-1
D: TRBD2
DNA: TGCAGTGCTAGGTCCAGACTAGCGGGAACCTACGAGCAGTACTTC
CDR3: CSARSRLAGTYEQYF

size: many
J: TRBJ1-2
V: TRBV9
D: -
DNA: TGTGCCAGCAGCGTAGGGGGTGGATCTGGGGGCTACACCTTC
CDR3: CASSVGGGSGGYTF

size: -
J: TRBJ1-2
V: TRBV2
D: -
DNA: TGTGCCAGCAGTGAAGATGGGGGGGCCTGGTATGGCTACACCTTC
CDR3: CASSEDGGAWYGYTF